One and the same sample provided the 10 T cell receptor beta chains below, sequenced in a study of metastatic and nonmetastatic thyroid tumors. TCRdb reprocessed the PCR reads using MiXCR. The sample yields over 30,000 clones, about 31% seen once. Thyroid surgery was preceded by no treatment in any patient. The sample comprised blood. The receptors were gathered from a female donor with papillary thyroid cancer or a benign thyroid nodule (not recorded which). Some clones in this sample may be carry-over from other donors' samples.

By share, this clone counts as medium-sized. CDR3 DNA sequence: TGTGCCAGCAGACCCCCCGGGGTATATGGCTACACCTTC. Its protein is CASRPPGVYGYTF. V and J are TRBV12-3 or TRBV12-4 and TRBJ1-2, with unresolved D. Trimming removed 6 bases at V and 5 bases at J, with 13 bases between. This CDR3 region has 13 residues.

Points on this clone: Additional DNA sequences in this sample encode the identical CDR3. The chain links TRBV11-2 to TRBJ2-5; 7 nucleotides line up with TRBD1. There are 14 residues in the CDR3. The junction had 11 bases not matched to a gene; V was cut back by 7 bases and J by 6 bases. From germline, CDR1 is SGHAT and CDR2 FQNNGV. CDR3 DNA sequence: TGTGCCAGCACCATTGACAGGGTAGATCAGACCCAGTACTTC. Amino acid sequence: CASTIDRVDQTQYF. Variable domain in full (rest from reference TRBV11-2 and TRBJ2-5): EAGVAQSPRYKIIEKRQSVAFWCNPISGHATLYWYQQILGQGPKLLIQFQNNGVVDDSQLPKDRFSAERLKGVDSTLKIQPAKLEDSAVYLCASTIDRVDQTQYFGPGTRLLVL.

This clone was recorded at least ten times. This sample includes further DNA sequences coding for the same CDR3. The chain carries TRBV2 and TRBJ2-2; D uncertain. Trimming removed 2 bases from V and 6 bases from J, with 13 bases in between. Germline values: CDR1 SNHLY, CDR2 FYNNEI. There are 15 residues in the CDR3. DNA of the CDR3: TGTGCCAGCAGTGAAACCGGCCAGCCCCCCGGGGAGCTGTTTTTT. Translated, it gives CASSETGQPPGELFF.

This clone was observed at least ten times. The germline gene is not matched at one end of the junction; a read error may be the cause. The chain carries TRBV7-7 and TRBJ2-2, with D possibly matching TRBD1 (5 bases). This CDR3 spans 16 amino acids. CDR1 SSHAT and CDR2 FNYEAQ come from the germline V gene (reference sequence). CDR3 residues: CASSSETESVAGELFF. The CDR3 coding sequence is TGTGCTAGCAGCTCCGAGACAGAATCTGTGGCCGGGGAGCTGTTTTTT.

In its sample, this clone was seen many times. The missing conserved phenylalanine or tryptophan at the end of this CDR3 makes a read error likely. This sequence joins TRBV4-1 and TRBJ2-7; 9 positions agree with TRBD1. CDR1 MGHRA and CDR2 YSYEKL come from the germline V gene. This CDR3 contains 16 residues. V was clipped by 1 base and J by 7 bases; unmatched bases: 11. CDR3 residues: CASSQVPGQGSSEQYL. In DNA form, the CDR3 reads TGCGCCAGCAGCCAAGTGCCGGGACAGGGCTCCTCTGAGCAGTACCTC.

Regarding this clone: One end of the junction is discordant with germline, which a read error may explain. V gene TRBV28 combines with J gene TRBJ2-6; maybe TRBD1 (5 bases). This CDR3 comprises 12 residues. The germline CDR1 and CDR2 sequences are MDHEN and SYDVKM. The CDR3 sequence: CASCSGANVLIF. The CDR3 DNA reads TGTGCCAGCTGCTCTGGGGCCAACGTCCTGATTTTC.

This clone showed up many times. The chain employs TRBV24-1 and TRBJ2-3; D is perhaps TRBD1 (6 bases). The V and J ends lost 1 base and 0 bases respectively, with 7 bases between them. The CDR3 runs to 15 residues. Germline CDR1 and CDR2: KGHDR and SFDVKD. The CDR3 DNA is TGTGCCACCAGTGATTTCCAGGGGAGCACAGATACGCAGTATTTT. Its translation is CATSDFQGSTDTQYF.

The chain has TRBV3-1 and TRBJ1-2; D is unclear. The germline V gene has CDR1 LGHDT and CDR2 YNNKEL (reference sequence). The CDR3 is 12 residues long. V lost 5 bases, J lost 8 bases, and 12 bases lay in between. The CDR3 sequence is CASSYGREGYTF. Here the CDR3 DNA reads TGTGCCAGCAGCTACGGACGGGAGGGCTACACCTTC.

In its sample, this clone was seen many times. J is TRBJ1-1 and V is TRBV6-4, with 9 nucleotides matching TRBD1. The trim removed 5 bases at V and 0 bases at J, leaving 16 bases unmatched. Germline lookup yields CDR1 MRHNA and CDR2 SNTAGT. The CDR3 consists of 19 residues. CDR3 sequence: CASSPTTGGAVDMNTEAFF. CDR3 DNA sequence: TGTGCCAGCAGTCCCACCACAGGGGGCGCGGTGGATATGAACACTGAAGCTTTCTTT.

This clone is labeled as medium-sized. This rearrangement joins TRBV6-5 to TRBJ1-6, with D hard to call. This CDR3 comprises 16 residues. The ends were cut back, 0 bases at V and 7 bases at J, with 13 bases in the middle. CDR1 MNHEY and CDR2 SVGAGI come from the germline V gene. This CDR3 reads CASSYSIGTLNSPLHF. CDR3 coding DNA: TGTGCCAGCAGTTACTCGATCGGCACACTGAATTCACCCCTCCACTTT.